The 5 T cell receptor beta chains reported below all come from one sample, sequenced in a study of molecular identifiers for immune sequencing clone quantification. Each CDR3 protein is one row after TCRdb ran MiXCR on the PCR reads. The data show about 510,000 distinct CDR3 sequences, 20% to 25% seen once. Sample: naive CD8+ T cells from blood, with Jurkat cell RNA spiked in. Subset indicated: FACS-sorted CD8+CD4-CCR7+CD45RA+ naive T cells. The receptors here all came from a human donor in good health. Some libraries in this study had Jurkat cell RNA spiked in.

As to this clonotype: A much bigger clone sits one base away, suggesting this may be a read error. The chain uses TRBV9 and TRBJ2-5; no clear D. The CDR3 sequence is 13 residues long. Germline assignment: CDR1 SGDLS and CDR2 YYNGEE. DNA of the CDR3: TGTGCCGGCAGCCCGTCTGTAGAAGAGACCCAGTACTTC. Translated: CAGSPSVEETQYF.

The chain has TRBV28 and TRBJ2-7, with TRBD1 matching over 8 bases. The CDR3 covers 12 residues. After removal of 8 bases from V and 3 bases from J, the junction contained 3 bases not matched to a gene. CDR1 MDHEN and CDR2 SYDVKM come from the germline V gene. CDR3 sequence reads: CASEGQDYEQYF. Here the CDR3 DNA reads TGTGCCAGCGAGGGACAGGACTACGAGCAGTACTTC.

This rearrangement joins TRBV10-3 to TRBJ2-1; D possibly corresponds to TRBD2 (6 bases). This CDR3 has 14 residues. V was pared by 3 bases and J by 5 bases, with 11 bases between. Germline V gives CDR1 ENHRY, CDR2 SYGVKD. This CDR3 is CAISDSGLDNEQFF. For the CDR3, the DNA is TGTGCCATCAGTGACAGCGGGCTAGACAATGAGCAGTTCTTC.

Concerning this clonotype itself: This may stem from a read error, because a much larger clone lies one nucleotide away. V and J are TRBV30 and TRBJ2-7, with D perhaps being TRBD1 or TRBD2 (6 bases each). Trimming cost V 4 bases and J 9 bases, with 16 bases left between them. Germline V CDR1 and CDR2: GTSNPN, SVGIG (reference sequence). The CDR3 runs to 12 residues. The CDR3: CAWTQGLGGQYF. CDR3 DNA: TGTGCCTGGACTCAGGGGTTGGGGGGGCAGTACTTC.

Ten or more counts support this clonotype. The genes are TRBV9 and TRBJ2-2; TRBD2 matches 9 bases. CDR1 is SGDLS and CDR2 is YYNGEE in the germline V gene. The ends lost 3 bases at V and 2 bases at J; junction bases unmatched: 2. The CDR3 is 15 amino acids. The CDR3 DNA is TGTGCCAGCAGCGCCGGGACTAGCAACACCGGGGAGCTGTTTTTT. It encodes CASSAGTSNTGELFF.